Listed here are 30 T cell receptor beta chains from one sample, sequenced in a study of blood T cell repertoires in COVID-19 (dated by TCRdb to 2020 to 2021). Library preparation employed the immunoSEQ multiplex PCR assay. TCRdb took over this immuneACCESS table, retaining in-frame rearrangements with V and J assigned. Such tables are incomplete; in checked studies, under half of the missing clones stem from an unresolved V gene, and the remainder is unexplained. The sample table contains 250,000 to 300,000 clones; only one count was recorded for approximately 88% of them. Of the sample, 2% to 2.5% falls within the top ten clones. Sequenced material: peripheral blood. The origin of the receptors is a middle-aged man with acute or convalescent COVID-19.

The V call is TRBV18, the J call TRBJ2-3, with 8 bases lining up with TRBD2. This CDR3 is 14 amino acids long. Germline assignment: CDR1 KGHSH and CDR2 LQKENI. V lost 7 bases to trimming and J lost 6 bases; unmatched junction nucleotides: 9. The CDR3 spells CASFTPGGVDTQYF. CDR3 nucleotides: TGTGCCAGCTTCACCCCGGGGGGGGTGGATACGCAGTATTTT.

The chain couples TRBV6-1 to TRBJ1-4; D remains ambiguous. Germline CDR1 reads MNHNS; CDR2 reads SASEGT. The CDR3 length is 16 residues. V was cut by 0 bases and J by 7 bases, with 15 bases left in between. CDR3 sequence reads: CASSEALLGSGEKLFF. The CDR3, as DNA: TGTGCCAGCAGTGAAGCGCTTCTAGGGAGTGGTGAAAAACTGTTTTTT.

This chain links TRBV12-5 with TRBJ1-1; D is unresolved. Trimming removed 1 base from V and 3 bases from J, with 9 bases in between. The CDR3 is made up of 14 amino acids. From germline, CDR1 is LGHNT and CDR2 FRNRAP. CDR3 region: CASGLGSGDTEAFF. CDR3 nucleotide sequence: TGTGCTAGTGGTTTGGGGTCCGGGGACACTGAAGCTTTCTTT.

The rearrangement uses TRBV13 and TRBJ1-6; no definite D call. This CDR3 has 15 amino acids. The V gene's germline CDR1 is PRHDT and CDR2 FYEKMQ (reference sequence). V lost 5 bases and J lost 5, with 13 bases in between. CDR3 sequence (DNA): TGTGCCAGCAGCCTTGACGGACTCAATAATTCACCCCTCCACTTT. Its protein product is CASSLDGLNNSPLHF.

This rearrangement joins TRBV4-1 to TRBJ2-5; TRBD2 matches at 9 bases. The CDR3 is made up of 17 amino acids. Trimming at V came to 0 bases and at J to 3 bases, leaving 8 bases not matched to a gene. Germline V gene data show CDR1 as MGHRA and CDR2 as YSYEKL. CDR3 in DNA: TGCGCCAGCAGCCAAGAGGGGCGGCGGGGGGGCAAAGAGACCCAGTACTTC. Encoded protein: CASSQEGRRGGKETQYF.

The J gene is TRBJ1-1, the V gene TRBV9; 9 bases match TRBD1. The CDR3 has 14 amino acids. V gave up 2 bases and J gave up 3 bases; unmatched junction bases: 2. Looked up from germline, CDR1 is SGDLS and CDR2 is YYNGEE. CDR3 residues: CASSVTGGDTEAFF. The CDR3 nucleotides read TGTGCCAGCAGCGTGACAGGGGGGGACACTGAAGCTTTCTTT.

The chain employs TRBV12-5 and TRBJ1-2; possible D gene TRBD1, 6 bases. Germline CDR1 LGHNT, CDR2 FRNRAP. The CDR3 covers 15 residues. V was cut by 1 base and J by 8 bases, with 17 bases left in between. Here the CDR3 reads CASGLAYRVAEGYTF. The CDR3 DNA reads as TGTGCTAGTGGTTTGGCCTACAGGGTGGCGGAGGGCTACACCTTC.

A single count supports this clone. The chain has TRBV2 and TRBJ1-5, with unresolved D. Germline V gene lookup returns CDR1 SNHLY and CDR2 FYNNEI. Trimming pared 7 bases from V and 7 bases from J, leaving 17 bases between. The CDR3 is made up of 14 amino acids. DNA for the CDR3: TGTGCCAGCAATGCGGGAGCCCAAGGGCAGCCCCAGCATTTT. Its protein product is CASNAGAQGQPQHF.

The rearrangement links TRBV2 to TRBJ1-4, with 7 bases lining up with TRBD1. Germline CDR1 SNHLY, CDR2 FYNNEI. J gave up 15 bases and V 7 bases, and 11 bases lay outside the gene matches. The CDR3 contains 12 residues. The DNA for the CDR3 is TGTGCCAGCAACCGACAGGGACCCCGTTTGTTTTTT. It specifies CASNRQGPRLFF.

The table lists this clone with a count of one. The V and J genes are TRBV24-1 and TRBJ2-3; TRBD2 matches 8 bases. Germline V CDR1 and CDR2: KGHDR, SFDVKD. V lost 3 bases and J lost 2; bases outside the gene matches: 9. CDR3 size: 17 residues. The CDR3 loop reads CATSDPTNGGVTDTQYF. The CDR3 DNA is TGTGCCACCAGTGATCCGACTAACGGGGGGGTCACAGATACGCAGTATTTT.

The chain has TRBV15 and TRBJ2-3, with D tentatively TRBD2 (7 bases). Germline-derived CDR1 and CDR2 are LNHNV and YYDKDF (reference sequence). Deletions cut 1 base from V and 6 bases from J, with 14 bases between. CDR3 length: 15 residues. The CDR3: CATSRALGGPDTQYF. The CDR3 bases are TGTGCCACCAGCAGAGCCCTGGGGGGGCCGGATACGCAGTATTTT.

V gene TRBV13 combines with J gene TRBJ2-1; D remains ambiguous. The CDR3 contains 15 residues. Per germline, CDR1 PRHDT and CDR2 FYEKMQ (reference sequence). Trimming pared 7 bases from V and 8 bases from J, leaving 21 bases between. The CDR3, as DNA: TGTGCCAGCACCCCCATGGCCTCCCGAATGGATGAGCAGTTCTTC. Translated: CASTPMASRMDEQFF.

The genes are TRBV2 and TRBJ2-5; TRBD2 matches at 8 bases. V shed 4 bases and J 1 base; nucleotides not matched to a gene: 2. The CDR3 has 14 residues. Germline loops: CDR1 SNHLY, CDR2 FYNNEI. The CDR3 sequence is CASSVGTSQETQYF. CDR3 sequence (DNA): TGTGCCAGCAGTGTAGGGACTAGCCAAGAGACCCAGTACTTC. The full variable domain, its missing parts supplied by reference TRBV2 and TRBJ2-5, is EPEVTQTPSHQVTQMGQEVILRCVPISNHLYFYWYRQILGQKVEFLVSFYNNEISEKSEIFDDQFSVERPDGSNFTLKIRSTKLEDSAMYFCASSVGTSQETQYFGPGTRLLVL.

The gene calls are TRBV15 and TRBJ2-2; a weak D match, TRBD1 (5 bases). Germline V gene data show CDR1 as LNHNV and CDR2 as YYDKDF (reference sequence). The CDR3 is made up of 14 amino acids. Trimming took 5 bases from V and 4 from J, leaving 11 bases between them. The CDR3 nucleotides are TGTGCCACCAGCGGACACGCCCGCACCGGGGAGCTGTTTTTT. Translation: CATSGHARTGELFF.

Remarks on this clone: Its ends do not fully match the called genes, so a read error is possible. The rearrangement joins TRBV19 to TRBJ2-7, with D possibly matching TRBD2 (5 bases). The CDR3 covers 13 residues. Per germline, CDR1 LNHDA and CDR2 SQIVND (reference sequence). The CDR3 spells CASSNFRGDRRNF. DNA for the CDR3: TGTGCCAGTAGTAATTTTCGGGGAGACCGGCGTAACTTC.

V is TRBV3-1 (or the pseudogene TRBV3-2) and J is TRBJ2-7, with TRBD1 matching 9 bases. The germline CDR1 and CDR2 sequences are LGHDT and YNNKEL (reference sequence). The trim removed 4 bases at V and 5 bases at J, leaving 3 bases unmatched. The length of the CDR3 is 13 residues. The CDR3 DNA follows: TGTGCCAGCAGCCTACAGGGGGCGGACGAGCAGTACTTC. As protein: CASSLQGADEQYF.

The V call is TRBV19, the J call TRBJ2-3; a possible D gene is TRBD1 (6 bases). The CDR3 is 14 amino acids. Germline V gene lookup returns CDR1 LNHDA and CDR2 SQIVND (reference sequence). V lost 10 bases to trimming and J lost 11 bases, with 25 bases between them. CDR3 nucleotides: TGTGCCACTTCCCTAGTGGGGGCCGGTAGGGAGCAGTATTTT. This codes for CATSLVGAGREQYF.

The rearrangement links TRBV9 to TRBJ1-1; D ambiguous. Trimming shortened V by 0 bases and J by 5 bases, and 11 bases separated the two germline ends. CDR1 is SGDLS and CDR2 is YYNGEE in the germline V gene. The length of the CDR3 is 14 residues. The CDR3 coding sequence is TGTGCCAGCAGCGTAGTACAGCGGGAGACTGAAGCTTTCTTT. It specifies CASSVVQRETEAFF.

CDR3 residues: CASSPWTVLYGYTF. DNA for the CDR3: TGTGCCAGCAGCCCGTGGACAGTGCTCTATGGCTACACCTTC. The J gene is TRBJ1-2, the V gene TRBV11-2; TRBD1 is a possible D gene (6 bases). V was cut by 5 bases and J by 4 bases, with 14 bases left in between. Germline values: CDR1 SGHAT, CDR2 FQNNGV. The CDR3 runs 14 residues.

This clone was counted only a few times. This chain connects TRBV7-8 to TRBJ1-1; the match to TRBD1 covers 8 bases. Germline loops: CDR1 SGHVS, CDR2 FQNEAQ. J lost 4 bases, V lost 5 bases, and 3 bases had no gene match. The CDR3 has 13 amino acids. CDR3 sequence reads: CASSDRGGTEAFF. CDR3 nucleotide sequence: TGTGCCAGCAGCGACAGGGGAGGCACTGAAGCTTTCTTT.

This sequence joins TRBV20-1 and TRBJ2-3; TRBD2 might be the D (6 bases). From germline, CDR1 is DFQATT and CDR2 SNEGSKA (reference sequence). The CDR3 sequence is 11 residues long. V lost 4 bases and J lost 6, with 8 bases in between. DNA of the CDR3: TGCAGTGCTACTGCGGGGGATACGCAGTATTTT. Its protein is CSATAGDTQYF.

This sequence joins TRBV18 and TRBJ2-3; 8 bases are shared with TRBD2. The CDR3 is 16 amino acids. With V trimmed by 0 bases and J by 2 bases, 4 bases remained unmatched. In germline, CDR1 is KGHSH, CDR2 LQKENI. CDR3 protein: CASSPPAAGATDTQYF. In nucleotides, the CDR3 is TGTGCCAGCTCACCACCGGCAGCGGGGGCCACAGATACGCAGTATTTT.

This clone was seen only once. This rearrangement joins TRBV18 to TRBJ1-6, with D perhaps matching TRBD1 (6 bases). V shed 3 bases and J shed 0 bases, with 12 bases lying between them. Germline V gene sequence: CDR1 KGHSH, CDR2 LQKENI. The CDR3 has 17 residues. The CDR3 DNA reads TGTGCCAGCTCACCTGTCACAGGGCACTCCTATAATTCACCCCTCCACTTT. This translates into CASSPVTGHSYNSPLHF.

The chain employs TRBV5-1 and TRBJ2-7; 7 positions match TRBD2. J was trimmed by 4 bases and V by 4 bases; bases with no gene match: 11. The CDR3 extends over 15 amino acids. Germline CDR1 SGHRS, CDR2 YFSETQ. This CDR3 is CASSPLERGGYEQYF. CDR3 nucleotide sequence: TGCGCCAGCAGCCCGTTGGAGCGGGGTGGGTACGAGCAGTACTTC.

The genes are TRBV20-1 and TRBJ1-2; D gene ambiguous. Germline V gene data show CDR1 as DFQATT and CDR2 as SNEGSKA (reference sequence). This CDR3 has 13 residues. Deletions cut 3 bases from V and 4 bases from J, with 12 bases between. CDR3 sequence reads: CSASWAESYGYTF. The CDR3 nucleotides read TGCAGTGCTAGTTGGGCAGAGAGCTATGGCTACACCTTC.

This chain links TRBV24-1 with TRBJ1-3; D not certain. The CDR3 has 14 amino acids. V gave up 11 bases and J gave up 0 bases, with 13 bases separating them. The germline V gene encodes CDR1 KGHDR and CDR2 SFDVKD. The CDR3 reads CAIPEGRSGNTIYF. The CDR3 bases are TGTGCCATCCCCGAGGGTCGCTCTGGAAACACCATATATTTT.

The CDR3 DNA follows: TGTGCCAGCAGCCCCGGTGAAGCCGGGGAGACCCAGTACTTC. It is translated as CASSPGEAGETQYF. The chain recombines TRBV3-1 (or the pseudogene TRBV3-2) with TRBJ2-5; D unclear. This CDR3 has 14 amino acids. CDR1 LGHDT and CDR2 YNNKEL come from the germline V gene (reference sequence). Trimming removed 4 bases from V and 5 bases from J, with 14 bases in between.

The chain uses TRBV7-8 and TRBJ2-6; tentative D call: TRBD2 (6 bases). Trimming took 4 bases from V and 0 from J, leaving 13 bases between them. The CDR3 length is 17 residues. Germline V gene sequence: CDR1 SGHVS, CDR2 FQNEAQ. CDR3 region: CASSWGLVLSGANVLTF. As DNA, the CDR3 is TGTGCCAGCAGCTGGGGACTGGTACTCTCTGGGGCCAACGTCCTGACTTTC.

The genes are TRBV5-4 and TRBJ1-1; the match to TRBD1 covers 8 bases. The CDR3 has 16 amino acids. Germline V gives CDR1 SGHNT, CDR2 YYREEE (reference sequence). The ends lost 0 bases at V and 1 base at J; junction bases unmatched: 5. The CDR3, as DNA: TGTGCCAGCAGCTTGGGCCACAGGGGGGAGAACACTGAAGCTTTCTTT. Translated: CASSLGHRGENTEAFF.

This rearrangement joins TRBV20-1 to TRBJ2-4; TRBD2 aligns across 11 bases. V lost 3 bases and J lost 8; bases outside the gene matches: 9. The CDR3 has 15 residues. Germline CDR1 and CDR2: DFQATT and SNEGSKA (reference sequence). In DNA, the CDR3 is TGCAGTGCTAGTGCGACTAGCGGGGTTCGAGACATTCAGTACTTC. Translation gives CSASATSGVRDIQYF.